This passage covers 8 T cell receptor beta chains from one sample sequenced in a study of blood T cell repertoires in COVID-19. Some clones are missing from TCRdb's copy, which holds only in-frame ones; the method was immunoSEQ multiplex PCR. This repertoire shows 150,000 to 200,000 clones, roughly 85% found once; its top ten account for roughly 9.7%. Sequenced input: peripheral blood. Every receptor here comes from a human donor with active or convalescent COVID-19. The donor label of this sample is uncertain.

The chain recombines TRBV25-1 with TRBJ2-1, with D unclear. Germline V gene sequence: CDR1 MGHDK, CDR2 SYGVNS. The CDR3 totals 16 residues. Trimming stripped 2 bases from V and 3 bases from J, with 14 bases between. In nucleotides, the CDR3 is TGTGCCAGCAGTGAACTAGAATCTTCGGGCTACAATGAGCAGTTCTTC. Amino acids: CASSELESSGYNEQFF.

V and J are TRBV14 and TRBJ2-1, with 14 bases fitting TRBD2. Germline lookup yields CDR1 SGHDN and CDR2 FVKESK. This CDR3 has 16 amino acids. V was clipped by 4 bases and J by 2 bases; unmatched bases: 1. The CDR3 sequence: CASSRLAGGPYNEQFF. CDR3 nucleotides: TGTGCCAGCAGCCGACTAGCGGGAGGGCCCTACAATGAGCAGTTCTTC.

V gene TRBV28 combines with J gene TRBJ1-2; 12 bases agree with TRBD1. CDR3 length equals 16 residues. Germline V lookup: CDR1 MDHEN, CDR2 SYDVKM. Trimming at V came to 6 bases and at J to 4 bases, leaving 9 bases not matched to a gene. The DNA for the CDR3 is TGTGCCAGCAGCCGGGGACAGGGGGCTTTACTCTATGGCTACACCTTC. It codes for CASSRGQGALLYGYTF.

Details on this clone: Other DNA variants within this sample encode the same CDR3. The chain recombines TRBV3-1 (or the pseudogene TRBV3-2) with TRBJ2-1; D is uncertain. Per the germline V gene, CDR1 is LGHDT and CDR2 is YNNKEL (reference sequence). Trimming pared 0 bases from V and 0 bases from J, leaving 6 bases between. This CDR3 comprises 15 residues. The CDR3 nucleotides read TGTGCCAGCAGCCAAGACTGGAGCTCCTACAATGAGCAGTTCTTC. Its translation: CASSQDWSSYNEQFF.

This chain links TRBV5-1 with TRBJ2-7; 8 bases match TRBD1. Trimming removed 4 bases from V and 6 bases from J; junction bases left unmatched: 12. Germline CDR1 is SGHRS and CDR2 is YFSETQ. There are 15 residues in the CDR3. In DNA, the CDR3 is TGCGCCAGCAGCACCCGGACAGGGCTCTTGGGCGAGCAGTACTTC. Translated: CASSTRTGLLGEQYF.

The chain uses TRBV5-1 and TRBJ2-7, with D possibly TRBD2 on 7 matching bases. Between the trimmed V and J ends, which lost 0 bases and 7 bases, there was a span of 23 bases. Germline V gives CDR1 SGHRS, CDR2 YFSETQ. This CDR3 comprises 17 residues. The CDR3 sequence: CASSLAPGATRAGEQYF. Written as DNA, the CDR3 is TGCGCCAGCAGCTTGGCCCCGGGGGCCACTCGAGCGGGGGAGCAGTACTTC.

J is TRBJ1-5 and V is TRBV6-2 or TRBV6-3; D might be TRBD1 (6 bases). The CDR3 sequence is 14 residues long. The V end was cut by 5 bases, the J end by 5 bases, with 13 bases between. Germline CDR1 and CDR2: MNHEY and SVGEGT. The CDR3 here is CASSLYRVDQPQHF. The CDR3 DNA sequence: TGTGCCAGCAGTCTCTACAGGGTGGATCAGCCCCAGCATTTT.

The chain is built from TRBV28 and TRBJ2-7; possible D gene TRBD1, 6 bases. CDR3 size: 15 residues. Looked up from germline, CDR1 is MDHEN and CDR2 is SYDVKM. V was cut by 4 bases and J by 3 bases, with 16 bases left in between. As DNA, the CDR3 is TGTGCCAGCAGTTCAGGGACACCGGAATTCTACGAGCAGTACTTC. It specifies CASSSGTPEFYEQYF.